This TCR beta chain is from a study of T cell responses to AZD1222 COVID-19 vaccine (dated by TCRdb to about 2021). With regard to the full study: AZD1222 recipients whose second dose came at about 4 weeks and those whose second dose came at about 12 weeks were combined into one group, since spike-specific TCR depth and breadth did not differ between the two schedules. Trial participants were enrolled into age subgroups of 18-55, 56-69 and 70-plus years, which contained about 150, 28 and 57 TCR-sequenced participants, respectively. TCR sequencing was performed for 230 to 250 trial participants, of whom 200 to 220 were given two doses of AZD1222 and approximately 25 were given two doses of MenACWY control vaccine. Paper-wide results and their limitations: Conclusions about previously exposed vaccinees are limited because only 5 or 6 AZD1222 recipients were SARS-CoV-2 seropositive at baseline. The whole spike protein was spanned by vaccine-associated CD4 TCRs, and dominant responses were seen in regions 160-218 and 743-854. In the small 56-69-year group, the increase in depth fell short of significance, most likely because of low power. Spike-specific TCR breadth and depth rose significantly after two AZD1222 doses compared with day 0 and with MenACWY recipients. Reportedly, close to half of the unique spike-specific TCRs recognized epitopes lying outside the regions that are mutated in the B.1.351 and B.1.1.7 variants. No day 14 peak-response samples were available, so repertoires were characterized only after the peak T cell response. Most participants were white British and females outnumbered males, and the authors suggested that clonal diversity may have been underestimated.

This specimen's time point label, interpreted: baseline before first vaccination. Samples from vaccinated people were obtained from the UK trials COV001 and COV002, which included a single-blind randomized controlled phase 2/3 trial of AZD1222 (ChAdOx1 nCoV-19) in healthy adults. Trial participant PBMC samples were collected at day 0 and day 28 after the second dose for TCRbeta chain sequencing. On this clone: The antigen this receptor binds is unknown. Per-base quality was not reported, and no clone a single base away is much larger than it.

The CDR3 regions of human TCRbeta chains were subjected to immunosequencing. The study's own analysis went as follows. TCRs in the repertoires were matched against a reference library of SARS-CoV-2-specific TCRs that had been generated with the MIRA antigen-specificity platform. Breadth was defined as the fraction of unique TCRs that were SARS-CoV-2-associated, and depth was defined as the fraction of total T cells that were SARS-CoV-2-associated. Using the MIRA data, each spike-specific TCR was mapped to the spike region that the TCR reacts to and placed in a CD4 or CD8 class. Log10-transformed breadth and depth values were compared by one-way ANOVA with Sidak's multiple comparisons tests. The clones in this table, taken by TCRdb from immuneACCESS, are in-frame only. Not every clone is retained; where verified, under half of the shortfall comes from an unresolved V gene, and the cause of the rest is unknown. Clone size and the V and J calls come from that table; the DNA yielded D and trimming. Counted in this sample were 90,000 to 150,000 clones; less than 90% of them appeared once. Of the sample, around 2.4% falls within the top ten clones.

Its CDR3 holds 16 amino acids, cysteine through phenylalanine. The DNA shown is the 48-base CDR3, in frame from base 1. V is shortened by 6 bases, J by 2 bases, and the region joining them spans 20 bases. Sequences LNHDA (CDR1) and SQIVND (CDR2) are obtained from the germline V gene (reference sequence). The chain employs TRBV19 and TRBJ2-7, with a tentative D gene TRBD2 over 5 matching bases. The receptor was derived from an adult in good health. Material: peripheral blood, obtained on day 0 of AZD1222 vaccination. CDR3 sequence: CASSVLHALGAYEQYF. The sequenced DNA is TGTGCCAGTAGCGTACTACACGCCCTCGGGGCCTACGAGCAGTACTTC.